This section outlines one TCR beta chain sequence together with its context. The entry originates in a study of cytomegalovirus exposure and HLA in healthy donors. PCR employed 60 Vbeta and 13 Jbeta primers. Only in-frame clones appear in the TCRdb table, and some are missing; sequencing was by immunoSEQ multiplex PCR. Of some 150,000 clones in the sample, around 81% were seen once. Sequenced material: PBMCs. The sequence came from a woman aged 45-60 years in good health and CMV-seronegative.

CDR3 nucleotide sequence: TGCAGCGTTGAAGAACTTACTAGCCAGAGCACAGATACGCAGTATTTT. Protein sequence: CSVEELTSQSTDTQYF. The chain employs TRBV29-1 and TRBJ2-3, with D perhaps TRBD2 (6 bases). CDR1 and CDR2 from the germline V gene are SQVTM and ANQGSEA. Trimming removed 0 bases from V and 0 bases from J, with 13 bases in between. The CDR3 covers 16 residues.